These T cell receptor beta chains were read from a single sample in a study of T cells in Graves' hyperthyroidism and ophthalmopathy. TCRdb analysed the multiplex PCR reads with MiXCR anew, one entry per CDR3 protein. Of around 290,000 distinct CDR3 sequences listed, 15% to 20% were seen once; the top ten hold around 61%. The sequencing input was blood. All receptors derive from a woman aged 55-70 years with Graves' ophthalmopathy. CDR3s include the opening cysteine and the closing phenylalanine or tryptophan. The D gene is left open where the match is weak. Clone sizes are given selectively: once, few, many, or a class where the clone is expanded.

size	V	D	J	CDR3	DNA
many	TRBV7-2	TRBD2	TRBJ2-7	CASSQGLAGGEDEQYF	TGTGCCAGCAGCCAAGGACTAGCGGGGGGTGAAGACGAGCAGTACTTC
-	TRBV4-2	-	TRBJ2-7	CASSPVEQGSYEQYF	TGTGCCAGCAGCCCAGTTGAACAGGGCTCCTACGAGCAGTATTTC
many	TRBV5-1	TRBD1	TRBJ2-5	CASYGDSQETQYF	TGCGCCAGCTATGGGGACAGCCAAGAGACCCAGTACTTC
many	TRBV6-1	-	TRBJ2-7	CASSERGISVLGLYEQYF	TGTGCCAGCAGTGAAAGGGGAATAAGTGTTCTAGGGCTCTACGAGCAGTACTTC
many	TRBV29-1	-	TRBJ2-1	CSAATGTAAGNEQFF	TGCAGCGCCGCAACCGGGACAGCAGCGGGCAATGAGCAGTTCTTC
many	TRBV29-1	-	TRBJ2-3	CSADPRTDTQYF	TGCAGCGCAGATCCCCGCACAGATACGCAGTATTTT
many	TRBV2	TRBD1	TRBJ2-2	CASSEQGADVELFF	TGTGCCAGCAGTGAACAGGGGGCTGATGTCGAGCTGTTTTTT
many	TRBV7-2	TRBD2	TRBJ2-1	CASSGTSGYNEQFF	TGTGCCAGCTCCGGGACTAGCGGTTACAATGAGCAGTTCTTC
many	TRBV12-3/TRBV12-4	-	TRBJ2-3	CASRYRVLDTQYF	TGTGCCAGCAGATACAGGGTCCTAGATACGCAGTATTTT
many	TRBV3-1	-	TRBJ2-7	CASSQVGRGPYEQYF	TGTGCCAGCAGCCAAGTCGGGCGGGGACCCTACGAGCAGTACTTC
many	TRBV6-1	-	TRBJ1-3	CASSGSWKVINTIYF	TGTGCCAGCAGCGGATCCTGGAAGGTTATCAACACCATATATTTT
many	TRBV6-1	-	TRBJ2-1	CASSKTRDNEQFF	TGTGCCAGCAGCAAAACGAGGGACAATGAGCAGTTCTTC
-	TRBV20-1	-	TRBJ2-7	CSALQGPNYEQYF	TGCAGTGCTCTACAGGGACCGAACTACGAGCAGTACTTC
many	TRBV7-9	-	TRBJ1-2	CASSPPGGAYGYTF	TGTGCCAGCAGCCCCCCTGGGGGCGCCTATGGCTACACCTTC
few	TRBV7-9	-	TRBJ1-4	CASKSRGPIRGEKLFF	TGTGCCAGCAAGTCTCGGGGACCCATCCGTGGTGAAAAACTGTTTTTT
many	TRBV27	-	TRBJ1-1	CASSLPGYPKAFF	TGTGCCAGCAGCCTCCCAGGGTACCCCAAAGCTTTCTTT
many	TRBV20-1	-	TRBJ1-5	CSARGRRGQPQHF	TGCAGTGCTAGAGGGCGGCGGGGGCAGCCCCAGCATTTT
-	TRBV20-1	-	TRBJ1-6	CSARDSGGQNNSPLHF	TGCAGTGCTAGAGATTCGGGGGGGCAAAATAATTCACCCCTCCACTTT
many	TRBV12-3/TRBV12-4	TRBD1	TRBJ2-1	CASSGTGGTNEQFF	TGTGCCAGCAGTGGGACAGGGGGAACGAATGAGCAGTTCTTC
many	TRBV6-1	-	TRBJ1-1	CASSPGYTEAFF	TGTGCCAGCAGTCCCGGGTACACTGAAGCTTTCTTT
few	TRBV11-2	-	TRBJ2-1	CASSYLQGSSYNEQFF	TGTGCCAGCAGCTACCTACAGGGAAGCTCCTACAATGAGCAGTTCTTC
many	TRBV3-1	-	TRBJ2-2	CASSQVRELFF	TGTGCCAGCAGCCAGGTTCGGGAGCTGTTTTTT
many	TRBV18	TRBD1	TRBJ2-3	CASSPPGQGDTQYF	TGTGCCAGCTCACCACCGGGACAGGGGGATACGCAGTATTTT
few	TRBV28	-	TRBJ2-2	CASSLVPPSDTGELFF	TGTGCCAGCAGTTTAGTGCCCCCCTCGGACACCGGGGAGCTGTTTTTT
-	TRBV5-5	TRBD1	TRBJ1-2	CASSVDRGNYGYTF	TGTGCCAGCAGCGTGGACAGGGGTAACTATGGCTACACCTTC
few	TRBV4-2	-	TRBJ2-1	CASSQVSAGEVDEQFF	TGTGCCAGCAGCCAAGTGTCAGCAGGGGAGGTCGATGAGCAGTTCTTC
many	TRBV9	-	TRBJ1-2	CASSVDAGQLNYGYTF	TGTGCCAGCAGCGTAGACGCAGGGCAACTGAACTATGGCTACACCTTC
-	TRBV5-1	TRBD1	TRBJ1-5	CASSSRDRAYQPQHF	TGCGCCAGCAGCTCTCGGGACAGGGCCTATCAGCCCCAGCATTTT
-	TRBV4-2	-	TRBJ1-1	CASSPYPGTSNTEAFF	TGTGCCAGCAGCCCCTATCCCGGGACATCCAACACTGAAGCTTTCTTT
-	TRBV19	TRBD1	TRBJ2-5	CASSMAPTGKETQYF	TGTGCCAGTAGTATGGCCCCGACAGGGAAGGAGACCCAGTACTTC
many	TRBV12-3/TRBV12-4	TRBD2	TRBJ2-1	CASSPGLAEGNEQFF	TGTGCCAGCAGTCCGGGACTAGCGGAGGGAAATGAGCAGTTCTTC
-	TRBV20-1	TRBD2	TRBJ2-1	CSASASGGANEQFF	TGCAGTGCTAGCGCTAGCGGGGGGGCCAATGAGCAGTTCTTC
many	TRBV3-1	-	TRBJ1-2	CASSPRTDYYGYTF	TGTGCCAGCAGCCCCCGGACAGACTACTATGGCTACACCTTC
-	TRBV27	TRBD2	TRBJ2-7	CASSSSGRYEQYF	TGTGCCAGCAGTTCTAGCGGGAGGTACGAGCAGTACTTC
few	TRBV16	-	TRBJ2-7	CASSPLTRQDLGAEQYF	TGTGCCAGCAGCCCTCTAACTCGACAGGACTTAGGCGCCGAGCAGTACTTC
many	TRBV28	TRBD1	TRBJ2-2	CASSFWDRGAGELFF	TGTGCCAGCAGTTTTTGGGACAGGGGCGCCGGGGAGCTGTTTTTT
many	TRBV18	-	TRBJ1-5	CASSPPGENQPQHF	TGTGCCAGCTCACCACCGGGGGAGAATCAGCCCCAGCATTTT
-	TRBV27	-	TRBJ2-1	CASNLWGGNEQFF	TGTGCCAGCAATTTGTGGGGCGGAAATGAGCAGTTCTTC
-	TRBV20-1	TRBD1	TRBJ2-7	CSASKPGQGNEQYF	TGCAGTGCTAGTAAGCCGGGACAGGGAAACGAGCAGTACTTC